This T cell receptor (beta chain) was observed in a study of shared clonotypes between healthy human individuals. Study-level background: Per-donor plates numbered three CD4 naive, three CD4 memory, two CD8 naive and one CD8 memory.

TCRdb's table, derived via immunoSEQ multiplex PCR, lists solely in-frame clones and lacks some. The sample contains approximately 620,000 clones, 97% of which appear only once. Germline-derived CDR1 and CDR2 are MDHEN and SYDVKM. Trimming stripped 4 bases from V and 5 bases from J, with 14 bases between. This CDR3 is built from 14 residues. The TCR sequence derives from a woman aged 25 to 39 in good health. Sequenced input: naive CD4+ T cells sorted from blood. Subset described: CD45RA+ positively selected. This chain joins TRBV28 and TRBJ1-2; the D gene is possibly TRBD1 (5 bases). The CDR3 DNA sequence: TGTGCCAGCAGTTCCCCAGACAGACAATATGGCTACACCTTC. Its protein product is CASSSPDRQYGYTF.